A single sample is the source of the 15 T cell receptor beta chains below, sequenced in a study of persistence of HIV-infected CD4 T cells. Anti-CD3/anti-CD28 beads served as a nonspecific positive control stimulus. CD4+ T cells upregulating both CD40 ligand and CD69 were sorted as responding cells. The libraries were made with immunoSEQ version 4 in survey mode. Measured with immunoSEQ multiplex PCR; TCRdb has only the in-frame clones, and not every one. Seen here are around 35,000 clones, roughly 89% observed once, and the top ten hold roughly 1.3%. These receptors have no identified antigens. The material was CD4+ T cells sorted from PBMCs after approximately 19-hour stimulation, obtained from a patient who received antiretroviral therapy. These receptors were obtained from an adult man with HIV who was CMV-seropositive.

The chain is built from TRBV7-6 and TRBJ2-2, with TRBD1 matching 7 bases. From germline, CDR1 is SGHVS and CDR2 FNYEAQ. The CDR3 totals 16 residues. The trim removed 3 bases at V and 4 bases at J, leaving 8 bases unmatched. CDR3 loop: CASSLNRDRLTGELFF. The CDR3 DNA reads as TGTGCCAGCAGCTTGAACCGGGACAGACTCACCGGGGAGCTGTTTTTT.

V usage is TRBV18 and J usage is TRBJ1-6; D is undetermined. The CDR3 has 13 residues. The germline gives CDR1 KGHSH, CDR2 LQKENI. Trimming removed 2 bases from V and 8 bases from J, with 7 bases in between. The CDR3 bases are TGTGCCAGCTCACCATTAGAGGATTCACCCCTCCACTTT. It is translated as CASSPLEDSPLHF.

The rearrangement links TRBV18 to TRBJ1-2; 7 bases fit TRBD1. This CDR3 comprises 14 residues. V was pared by 3 bases and J by 4 bases, with 5 bases of the junction left unmatched. Germline CDR1 reads KGHSH; CDR2 reads LQKENI. The CDR3 reads CASSPGTDLYGYTF. The CDR3 DNA sequence: TGTGCCAGCTCACCCGGGACAGATCTCTATGGCTACACCTTC. Together with reference TRBV18 and TRBJ1-2, the CDR3 gives the full variable domain: NAGVMQNPRHLVRRRGQEARLRCSPMKGHSHVYWYRQLPEEGLKFMVYLQKENIIDESGMPKERFSAEFPKEGPSILRIQQVVRGDSAAYFCASSPGTDLYGYTFGSGTRLTVV.

V is TRBV12-5 and J is TRBJ2-5; 9 bases are shared with TRBD2. The germline gives CDR1 LGHNT, CDR2 FRNRAP. V trimming: 3 bases; J trimming: 1 base; junction bases outside the gene matches: 0. This CDR3 spans 14 amino acids. The CDR3 is CASGLAGGQETQYF. The DNA of the CDR3 is TGTGCTAGTGGTTTAGCGGGGGGCCAAGAGACCCAGTACTTC.

The chain carries TRBV4-1 and TRBJ2-5; the D gene is possibly TRBD2 (5 bases). Germline CDR1 and CDR2: MGHRA and YSYEKL. Trimming removed 1 base from V and 4 bases from J, with 13 bases in between. The CDR3 runs 15 residues. The CDR3 reads CASSQGAAGPETQYF. CDR3 nucleotides: TGCGCCAGCAGCCAAGGAGCGGCGGGCCCAGAGACCCAGTACTTC.

This clone was seen a handful of times. The V call is TRBV10-3, the J call TRBJ1-5; D call uncertain. The CDR3 runs 13 residues. Trimming shortened V by 0 bases and J by 5 bases, and 5 bases separated the two germline ends. Germline CDR1 is ENHRY and CDR2 is SYGVKD. CDR3: CAISESLDQPQHF. The DNA for the CDR3 is TGTGCCATCAGTGAGTCCTTGGATCAGCCCCAGCATTTT.

The chain recombines TRBV28 with TRBJ1-5, with 7 bases lining up with TRBD1. The germline gives CDR1 MDHEN, CDR2 SYDVKM. J lost 9 bases, V lost 8 bases, and 7 bases had no gene match. CDR3 size: 12 residues. The CDR3 sequence is CASELTGMPQHF. For the CDR3, the DNA is TGTGCCAGCGAACTGACAGGGATGCCCCAGCATTTT. Full variable domain (rest looked up from reference TRBV28 and TRBJ1-5): DVKVTQSSRYLVKRTGEKVFLECVQDMDHENMFWYRQDPGLGLRLIYFSYDVKMKEKGDIPEGYSVSREKKERFSLILESASTNQTSMYLCASELTGMPQHFGDGTRLSIL.

The genes are TRBV4-1 and TRBJ2-3; 11 bases align to TRBD2. CDR1 is MGHRA and CDR2 is YSYEKL in the germline V gene. The length of the CDR3 is 15 residues. The V and J ends lost 3 bases and 5 bases, in that order; junction bases with no gene match: 4. The CDR3 spells CASSQIAGGVDTQYF. CDR3 DNA: TGCGCCAGCAGCCAGATAGCGGGAGGGGTAGATACGCAGTATTTT.

The CDR3 reads CASSEPTGGRNSPLHF. The DNA of the CDR3 is TGTGCCAGCAGTGAGCCGACAGGGGGACGTAATTCACCCCTCCACTTT. The rearrangement joins TRBV27 to TRBJ1-6; 9 nucleotides agree with TRBD1. V was clipped by 5 bases and J by 6 bases; unmatched bases: 8. The CDR3 runs to 16 residues. Germline V lookup: CDR1 MNHEY, CDR2 SMNVEV (reference sequence).

This rearrangement joins TRBV30 to TRBJ1-1, with a weak D call TRBD1 (6 bases). V was shortened by 4 bases and J by 0 bases, with 9 bases between the two germline ends. The CDR3 covers 13 residues. Germline loops: CDR1 GTSNPN, CDR2 SVGIG (reference sequence). The DNA of the CDR3 is TGTGCCTGGACGGGACACATGAACACTGAAGCTTTCTTT. This sequence encodes CAWTGHMNTEAFF.

The rearrangement uses TRBV2 and TRBJ1-5, with D unresolved. This CDR3 contains 13 residues. Germline-derived CDR1 and CDR2 are SNHLY and FYNNEI. V was cut by 6 bases and J by 8 bases, with 14 bases left in between. The CDR3 DNA reads as TGTGCCAGCAGCCACGACCGGGGAGAGCCCCAGCATTTT. The encoded protein is CASSHDRGEPQHF.

This chain uses TRBV29-1 with TRBJ1-2; 8 bases align to TRBD1. CDR3 length: 13 amino acids. V lost 6 bases and J lost 4; bases outside the gene matches: 7. The V gene's germline CDR1 is SQVTM and CDR2 ANQGSEA. CDR3 loop: CSVDRERSYGYTF. DNA for the CDR3: TGCAGCGTGGACAGGGAGAGGAGCTATGGCTACACCTTC.

V and J are TRBV7-2 and TRBJ2-1; TRBD2 matches 9 bases. The CDR3 sequence is 14 residues long. Germline values: CDR1 SGHTA, CDR2 FQGNSA. V dropped 3 bases and J dropped 4; count of bases not matched to a gene: 1. CDR3: CASSLRGGYNEQFF. The CDR3 DNA follows: TGTGCCAGCAGCTTGCGGGGGGGATACAATGAGCAGTTCTTC.

The rearrangement joins TRBV6-5 to TRBJ2-3, with D perhaps TRBD1 (6 bases). The CDR3 extends over 13 amino acids. Germline V CDR1 and CDR2: MNHEY, SVGAGI. Trimming removed 6 bases at V and 9 bases at J, with 16 bases between. The CDR3 reads CASRGAIGVTQYF. CDR3 bases: TGTGCCAGCAGGGGGGCTATCGGCGTCACGCAGTATTTT.

The chain links TRBV12-3 or TRBV12-4 to TRBJ1-6; no definite D call. This CDR3 has 12 residues. V lost 5 bases, J lost 13 bases, and 12 bases lay in between. The CDR3 DNA reads TGTGCCAGCAGTGACGGACCAGCTCCCCTCCACTTT. Translation: CASSDGPAPLHF.